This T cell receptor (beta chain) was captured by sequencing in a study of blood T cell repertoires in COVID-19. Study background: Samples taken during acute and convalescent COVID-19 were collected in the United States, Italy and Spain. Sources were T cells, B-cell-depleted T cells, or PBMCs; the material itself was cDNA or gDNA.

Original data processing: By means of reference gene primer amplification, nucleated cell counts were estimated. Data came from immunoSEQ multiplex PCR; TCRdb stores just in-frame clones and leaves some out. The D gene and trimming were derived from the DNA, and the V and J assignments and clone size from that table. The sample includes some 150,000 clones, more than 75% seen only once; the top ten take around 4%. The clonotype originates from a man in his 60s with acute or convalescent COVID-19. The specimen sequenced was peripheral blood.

The CDR3 spells CASSAPSGAYNEQFF. The CDR3 DNA sequence: TGTGCCAGCAGTGCACCGAGCGGGGCCTACAATGAGCAGTTCTTC. V usage is TRBV2 and J usage is TRBJ2-1; TRBD2 aligns across 7 bases. Germline V gives CDR1 SNHLY, CDR2 FYNNEI. The trim removed 4 bases at V and 2 bases at J, leaving 5 bases unmatched. The CDR3 is 15 residues long.